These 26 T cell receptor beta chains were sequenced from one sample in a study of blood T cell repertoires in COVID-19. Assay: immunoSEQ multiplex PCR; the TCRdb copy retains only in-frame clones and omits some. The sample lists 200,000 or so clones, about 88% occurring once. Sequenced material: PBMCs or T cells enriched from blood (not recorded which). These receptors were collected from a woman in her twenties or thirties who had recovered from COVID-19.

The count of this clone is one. The CDR3 protein is CASIPVGRYSPLHF. CDR3 bases: TGTGCCAGCATCCCAGTCGGGAGGTATTCACCCCTCCACTTT. The gene calls are TRBV2 and TRBJ1-6; D is unclear. Germline V gene lookup returns CDR1 SNHLY and CDR2 FYNNEI. The V gene lost 7 bases and the J gene lost 8 bases, with 15 bases spanning the gap. The CDR3 consists of 14 residues.

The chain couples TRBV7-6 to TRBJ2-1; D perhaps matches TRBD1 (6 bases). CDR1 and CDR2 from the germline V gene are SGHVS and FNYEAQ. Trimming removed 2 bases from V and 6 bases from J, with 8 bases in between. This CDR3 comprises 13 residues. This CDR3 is CASSLSDSNEQFF. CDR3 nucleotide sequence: TGTGCCAGCAGCTTATCGGACAGCAATGAGCAGTTCTTC.

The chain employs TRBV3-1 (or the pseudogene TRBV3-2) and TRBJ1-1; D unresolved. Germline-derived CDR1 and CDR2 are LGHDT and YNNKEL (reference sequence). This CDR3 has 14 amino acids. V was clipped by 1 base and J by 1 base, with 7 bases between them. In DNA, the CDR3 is TGTGCCAGCAGCCAAGCTACAGAGAACACTGAAGCTTTCTTT. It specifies CASSQATENTEAFF.

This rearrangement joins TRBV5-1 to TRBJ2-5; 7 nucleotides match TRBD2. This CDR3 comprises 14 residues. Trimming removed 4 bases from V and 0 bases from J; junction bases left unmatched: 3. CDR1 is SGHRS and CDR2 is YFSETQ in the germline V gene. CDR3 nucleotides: TGCGCCAGCAGCGTAACTAGCGACCAAGAGACCCAGTACTTC. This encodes CASSVTSDQETQYF. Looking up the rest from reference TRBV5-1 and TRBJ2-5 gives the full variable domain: KAGVTQTPRYLIKTRGQQVTLSCSPISGHRSVSWYQQTPGQGLQFLFEYFSETQRNKGNFPGRFSGRQFSNSRSEMNVSTLELGDSALYLCASSVTSDQETQYFGPGTRLLVL.

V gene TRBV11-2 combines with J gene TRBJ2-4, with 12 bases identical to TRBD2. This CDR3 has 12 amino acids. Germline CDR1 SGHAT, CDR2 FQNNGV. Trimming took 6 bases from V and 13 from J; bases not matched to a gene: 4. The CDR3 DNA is TGTGCCAGCAGTTATACTAGCGGGGGGCAGTACTTC. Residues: CASSYTSGGQYF. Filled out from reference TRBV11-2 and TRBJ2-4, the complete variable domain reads EAGVAQSPRYKIIEKRQSVAFWCNPISGHATLYWYQQILGQGPKLLIQFQNNGVVDDSQLPKDRFSAERLKGVDSTLKIQPAKLEDSAVYLCASSYTSGGQYFGAGTRLSVL.

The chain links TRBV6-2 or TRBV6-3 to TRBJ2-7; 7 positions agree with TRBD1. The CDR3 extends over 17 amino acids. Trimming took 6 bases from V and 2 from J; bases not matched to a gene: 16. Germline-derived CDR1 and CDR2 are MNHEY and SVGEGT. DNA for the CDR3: TGTGCCAGCAGCCCTTGGGACAGCGGCCTTAGAACCTACGAGCAGTACTTC. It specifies CASSPWDSGLRTYEQYF.

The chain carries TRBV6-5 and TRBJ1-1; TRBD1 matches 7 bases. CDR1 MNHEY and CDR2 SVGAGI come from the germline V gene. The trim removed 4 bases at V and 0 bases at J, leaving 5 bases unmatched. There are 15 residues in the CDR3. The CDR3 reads CASSLSGQMNTEAFF. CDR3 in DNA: TGTGCCAGCAGTTTATCGGGACAGATGAACACTGAAGCTTTCTTT.

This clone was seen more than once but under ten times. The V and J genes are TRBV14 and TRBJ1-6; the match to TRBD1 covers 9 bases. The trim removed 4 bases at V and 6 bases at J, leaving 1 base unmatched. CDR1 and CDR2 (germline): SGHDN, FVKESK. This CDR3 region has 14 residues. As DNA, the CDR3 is TGTGCCAGCAGCCGGACAGGGGTTAATTCACCCCTCCACTTT. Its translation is CASSRTGVNSPLHF.

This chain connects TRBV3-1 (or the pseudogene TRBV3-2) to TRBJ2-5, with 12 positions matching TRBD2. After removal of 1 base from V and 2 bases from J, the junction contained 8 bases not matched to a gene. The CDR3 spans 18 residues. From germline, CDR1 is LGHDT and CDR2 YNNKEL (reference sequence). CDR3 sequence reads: CASSQGWLAGGRQETQYF. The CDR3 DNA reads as TGTGCCAGCAGCCAAGGATGGCTAGCGGGGGGGAGGCAAGAGACCCAGTACTTC.

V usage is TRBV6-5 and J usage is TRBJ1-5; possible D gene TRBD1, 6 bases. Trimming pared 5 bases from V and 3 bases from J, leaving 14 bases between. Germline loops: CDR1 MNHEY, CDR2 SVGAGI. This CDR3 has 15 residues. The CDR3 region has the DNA TGTGCCAGCAGTAAACAGGGAGTAGACAATCAGCCCCAGCATTTT. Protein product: CASSKQGVDNQPQHF.

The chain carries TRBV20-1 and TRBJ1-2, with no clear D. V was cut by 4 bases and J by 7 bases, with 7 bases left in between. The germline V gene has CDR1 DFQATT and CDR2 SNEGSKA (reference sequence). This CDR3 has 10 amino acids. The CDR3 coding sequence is TGCAGTGCTACAGGTGGTGGCTACACCTTC. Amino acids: CSATGGGYTF.

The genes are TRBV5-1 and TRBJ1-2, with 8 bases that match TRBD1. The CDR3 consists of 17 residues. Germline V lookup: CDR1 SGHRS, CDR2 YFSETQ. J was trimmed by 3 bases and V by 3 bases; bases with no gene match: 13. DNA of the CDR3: TGCGCCAGCAGCTCTTGGTCTCCTCAACAGGGGGACTATGGCTACACCTTC. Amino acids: CASSSWSPQQGDYGYTF. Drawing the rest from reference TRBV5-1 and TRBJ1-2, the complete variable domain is KAGVTQTPRYLIKTRGQQVTLSCSPISGHRSVSWYQQTPGQGLQFLFEYFSETQRNKGNFPGRFSGRQFSNSRSEMNVSTLELGDSALYLCASSSWSPQQGDYGYTFGSGTRLTVV.

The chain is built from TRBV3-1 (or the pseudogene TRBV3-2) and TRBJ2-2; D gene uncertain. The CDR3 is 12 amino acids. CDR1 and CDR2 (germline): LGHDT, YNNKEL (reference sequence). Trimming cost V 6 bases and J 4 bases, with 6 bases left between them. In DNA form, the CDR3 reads TGTGCCAGCAGTCACGGCACCGGGGAGCTGTTTTTT. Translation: CASSHGTGELFF.

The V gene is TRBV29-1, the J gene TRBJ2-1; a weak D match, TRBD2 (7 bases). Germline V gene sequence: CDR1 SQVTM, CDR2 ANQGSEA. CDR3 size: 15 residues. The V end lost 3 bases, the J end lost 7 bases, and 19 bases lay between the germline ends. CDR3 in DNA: TGCAGCGTTGAGGGAAGGGGGGGGCAGAGGAATGAGCAGTTCTTC. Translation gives CSVEGRGGQRNEQFF.

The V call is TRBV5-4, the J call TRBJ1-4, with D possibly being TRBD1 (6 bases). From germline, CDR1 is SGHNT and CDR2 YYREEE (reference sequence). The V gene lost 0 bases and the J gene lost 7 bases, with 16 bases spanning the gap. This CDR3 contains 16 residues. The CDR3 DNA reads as TGTGCCAGCAGCTTGGATAGGACAGCGTCGAGTGAAAAACTGTTTTTT. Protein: CASSLDRTASSEKLFF.

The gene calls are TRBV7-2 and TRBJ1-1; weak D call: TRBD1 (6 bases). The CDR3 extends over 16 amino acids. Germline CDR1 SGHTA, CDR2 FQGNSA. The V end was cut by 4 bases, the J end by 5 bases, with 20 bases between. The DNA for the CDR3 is TGTGCCAGCAGCTCAACAGGGCTCCCAATCCGAACTGAAGCTTTCTTT. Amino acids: CASSSTGLPIRTEAFF.

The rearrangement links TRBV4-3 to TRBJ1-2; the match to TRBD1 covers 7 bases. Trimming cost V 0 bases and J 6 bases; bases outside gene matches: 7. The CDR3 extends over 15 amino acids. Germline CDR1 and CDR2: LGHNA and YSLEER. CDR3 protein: CASSQEGAGGDGYTF. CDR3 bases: TGCGCCAGCAGCCAAGAAGGAGCAGGGGGAGATGGCTACACCTTC.

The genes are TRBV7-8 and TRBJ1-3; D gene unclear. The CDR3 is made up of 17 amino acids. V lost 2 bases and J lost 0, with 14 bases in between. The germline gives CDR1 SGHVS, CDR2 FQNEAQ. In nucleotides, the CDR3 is TGTGCCAGCAGCTTATCCCCTCGGTTGCACTCTGGAAACACCATATATTTT. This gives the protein CASSLSPRLHSGNTIYF.

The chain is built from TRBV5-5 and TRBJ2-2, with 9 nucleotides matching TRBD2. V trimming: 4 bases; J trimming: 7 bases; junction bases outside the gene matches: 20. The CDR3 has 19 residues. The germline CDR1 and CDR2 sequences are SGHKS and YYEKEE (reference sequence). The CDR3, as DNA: TGTGCCAGCAGCCGAATTTCCGGGACTAGCAATTTTGGGAGCGGGGAGCTGTTTTTT. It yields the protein CASSRISGTSNFGSGELFF.

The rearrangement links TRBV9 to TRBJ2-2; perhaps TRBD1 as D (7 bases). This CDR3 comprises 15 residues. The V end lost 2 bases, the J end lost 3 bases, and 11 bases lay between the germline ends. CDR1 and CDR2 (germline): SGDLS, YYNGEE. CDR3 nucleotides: TGTGCCAGCAGCGTGGAGGGGGCCTACACCGGGGAGCTGTTTTTT. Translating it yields CASSVEGAYTGELFF.

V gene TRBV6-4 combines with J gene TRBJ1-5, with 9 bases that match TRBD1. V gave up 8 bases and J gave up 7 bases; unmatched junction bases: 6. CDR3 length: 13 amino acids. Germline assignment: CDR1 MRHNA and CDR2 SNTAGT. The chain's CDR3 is CASAGGTGQPQHF. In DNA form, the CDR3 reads TGTGCCAGCGCCGGGGGGACAGGGCAGCCCCAGCATTTT.

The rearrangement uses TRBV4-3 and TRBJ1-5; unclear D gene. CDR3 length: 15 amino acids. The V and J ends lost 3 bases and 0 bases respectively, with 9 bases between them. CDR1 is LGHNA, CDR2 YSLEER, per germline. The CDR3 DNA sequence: TGCGCCAGCAGCCAGGGCGGGAGTAGCAATCAGCCCCAGCATTTT. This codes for CASSQGGSSNQPQHF.

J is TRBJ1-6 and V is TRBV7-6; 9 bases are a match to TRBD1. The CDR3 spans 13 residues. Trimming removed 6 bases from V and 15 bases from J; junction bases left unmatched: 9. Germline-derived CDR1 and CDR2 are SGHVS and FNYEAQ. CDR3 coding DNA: TGTGCCAGCAGGGGACAGGGCGGTGAACACCTCCACTTT. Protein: CASRGQGGEHLHF.

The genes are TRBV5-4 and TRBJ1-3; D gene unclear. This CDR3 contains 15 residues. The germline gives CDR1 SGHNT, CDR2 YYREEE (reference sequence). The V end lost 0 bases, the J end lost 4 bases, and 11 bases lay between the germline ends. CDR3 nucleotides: TGTGCCAGCAGCTTGGAGGCCGGGATAGGAAACACCATATATTTT. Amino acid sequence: CASSLEAGIGNTIYF. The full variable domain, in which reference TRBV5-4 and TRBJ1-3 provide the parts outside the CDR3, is ETGVTQSPTHLIKTRGQQVTLRCSSQSGHNTVSWYQQALGQGPQFIFQYYREEENGRGNFPPRFSGLQFPNYSSELNVNALELDDSALYLCASSLEAGIGNTIYFGEGSWLTVV.

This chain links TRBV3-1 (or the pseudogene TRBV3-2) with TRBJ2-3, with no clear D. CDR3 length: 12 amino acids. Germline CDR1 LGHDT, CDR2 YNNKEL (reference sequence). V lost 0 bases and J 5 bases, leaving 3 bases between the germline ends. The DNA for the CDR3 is TGTGCCAGCAGCCAAGACAGAGATACGCAGTATTTT. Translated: CASSQDRDTQYF.

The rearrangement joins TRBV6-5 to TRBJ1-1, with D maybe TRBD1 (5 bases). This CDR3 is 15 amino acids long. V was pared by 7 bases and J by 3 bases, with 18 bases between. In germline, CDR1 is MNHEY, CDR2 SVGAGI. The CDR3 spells CASTPAGRVYTEAFF. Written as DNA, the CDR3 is TGTGCCAGCACCCCGGCAGGGAGGGTGTACACTGAAGCTTTCTTT.